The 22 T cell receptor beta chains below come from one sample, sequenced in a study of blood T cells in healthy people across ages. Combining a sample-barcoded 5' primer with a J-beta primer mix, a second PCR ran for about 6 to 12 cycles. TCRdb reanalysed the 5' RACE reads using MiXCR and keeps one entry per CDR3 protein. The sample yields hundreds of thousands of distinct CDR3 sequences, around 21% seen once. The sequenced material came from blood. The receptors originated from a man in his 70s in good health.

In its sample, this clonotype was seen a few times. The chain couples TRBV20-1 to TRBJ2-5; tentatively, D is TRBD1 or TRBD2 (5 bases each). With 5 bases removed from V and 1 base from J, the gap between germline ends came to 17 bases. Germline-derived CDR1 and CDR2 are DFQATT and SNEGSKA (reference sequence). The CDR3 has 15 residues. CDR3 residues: CSAEAGTVLQETQYF. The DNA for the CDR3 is TGCAGTGCTGAGGCCGGGACCGTACTCCAAGAGACCCAGTACTTC.

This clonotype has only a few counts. The CDR3 DNA follows: TGTGCCAGCAGCCCCCAGCGGGGCCGCGCAGATACGCAGTATTTT. It encodes CASSPQRGRADTQYF. The chain employs TRBV3-1 and TRBJ2-3, with 7 bases identical to TRBD2. The germline V gene encodes CDR1 LGHDT and CDR2 YNNKEL (reference sequence). With 4 bases clipped from V and 4 bases from J, the junction kept 8 bases outside the gene matches. The CDR3 has 15 residues.

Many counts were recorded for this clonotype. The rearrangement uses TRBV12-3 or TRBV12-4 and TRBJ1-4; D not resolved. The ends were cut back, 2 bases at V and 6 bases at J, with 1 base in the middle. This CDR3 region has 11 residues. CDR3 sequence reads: CASSLHEKLFF. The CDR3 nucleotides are TGTGCCAGCAGTTTACATGAAAAACTGTTTTTT.

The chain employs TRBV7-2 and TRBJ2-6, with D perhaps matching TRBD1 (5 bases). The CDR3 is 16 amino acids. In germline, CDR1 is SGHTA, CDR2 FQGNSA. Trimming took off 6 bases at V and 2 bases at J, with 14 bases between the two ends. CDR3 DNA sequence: TGTGCCAGCAGGAAAAACACAGGAACTGGGGCCAACGTCCTGACTTTC. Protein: CASRKNTGTGANVLTF.

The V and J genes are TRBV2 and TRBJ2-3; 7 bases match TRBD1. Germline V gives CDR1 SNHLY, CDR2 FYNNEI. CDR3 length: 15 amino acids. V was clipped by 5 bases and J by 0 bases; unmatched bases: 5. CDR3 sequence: CASSPRQGSTDTQYF. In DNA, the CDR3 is TGTGCCAGCAGTCCTAGACAGGGCAGCACAGATACGCAGTATTTT.

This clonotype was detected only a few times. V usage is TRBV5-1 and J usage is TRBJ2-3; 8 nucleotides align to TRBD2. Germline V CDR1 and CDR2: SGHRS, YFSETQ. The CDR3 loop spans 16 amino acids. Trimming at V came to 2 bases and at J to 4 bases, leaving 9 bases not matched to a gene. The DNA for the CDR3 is TGCGCCAGCAGCTTCATTAGCGGGATGGGGTCAGATACGCAGTATTTT. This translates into CASSFISGMGSDTQYF.

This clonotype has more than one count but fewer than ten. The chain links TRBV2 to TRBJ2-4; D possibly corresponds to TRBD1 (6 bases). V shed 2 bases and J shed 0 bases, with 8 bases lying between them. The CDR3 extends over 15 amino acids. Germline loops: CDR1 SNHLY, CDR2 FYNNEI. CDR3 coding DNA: TGTGCCAGCAGTGAAACAGGGACAGCCAAAAACATTCAGTACTTC. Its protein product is CASSETGTAKNIQYF.

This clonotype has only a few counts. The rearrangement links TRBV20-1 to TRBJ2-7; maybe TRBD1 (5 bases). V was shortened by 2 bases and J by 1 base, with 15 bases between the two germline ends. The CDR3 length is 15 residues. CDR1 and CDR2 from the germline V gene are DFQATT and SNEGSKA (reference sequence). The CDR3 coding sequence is TGCAGTGCTAGACCGTGGCAGGGTGTGTCCTACGAGCAGTACTTC. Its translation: CSARPWQGVSYEQYF.

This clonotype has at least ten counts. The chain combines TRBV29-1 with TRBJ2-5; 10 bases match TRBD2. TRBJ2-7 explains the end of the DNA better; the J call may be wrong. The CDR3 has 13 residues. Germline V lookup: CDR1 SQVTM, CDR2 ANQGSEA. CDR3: CSVVGTSVNEQYF. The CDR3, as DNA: TGCAGCGTTGTCGGGACTAGCGTCAACGAGCAGTACTTC.

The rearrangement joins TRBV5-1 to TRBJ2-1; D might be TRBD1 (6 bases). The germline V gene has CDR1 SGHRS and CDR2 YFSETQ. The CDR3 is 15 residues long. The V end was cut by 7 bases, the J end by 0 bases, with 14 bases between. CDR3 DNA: TGCGCCAGCTCTCCGGGACACAGCTCCTACAATGAGCAGTTCTTC. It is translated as CASSPGHSSYNEQFF.

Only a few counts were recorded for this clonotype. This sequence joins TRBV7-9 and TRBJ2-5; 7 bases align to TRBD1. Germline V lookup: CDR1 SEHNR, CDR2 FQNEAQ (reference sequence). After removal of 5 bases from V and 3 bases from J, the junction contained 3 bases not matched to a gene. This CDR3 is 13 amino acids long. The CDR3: CASSGRGKETQYF. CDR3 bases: TGTGCCAGCAGCGGCAGGGGGAAAGAGACCCAGTACTTC.

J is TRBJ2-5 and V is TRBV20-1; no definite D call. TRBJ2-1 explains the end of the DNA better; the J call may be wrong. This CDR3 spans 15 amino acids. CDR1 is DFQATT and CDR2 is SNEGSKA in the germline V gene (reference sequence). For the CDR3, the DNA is TGCAGTGCTGGGGTAGGAGCCTCTAAGTGGGGTGAGCAGTTCTTC. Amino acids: CSAGVGASKWGEQFF.

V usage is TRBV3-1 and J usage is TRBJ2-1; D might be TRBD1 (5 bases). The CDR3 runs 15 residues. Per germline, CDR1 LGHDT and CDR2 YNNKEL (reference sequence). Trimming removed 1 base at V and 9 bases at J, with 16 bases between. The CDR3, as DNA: TGTGCCAGCAGCCAAGTGGGCCAGGGCTTCGGTGAGCAGTTCTTC. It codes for CASSQVGQGFGEQFF.

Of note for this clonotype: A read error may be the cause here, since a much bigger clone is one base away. The CDR3 DNA follows: TGTGCCAGCTCACCACAGGGAGACAGTTCAACAGGTACGCAGTATTTT. Translating gives CASSPQGDSSTGTQYF. The rearrangement links TRBV18 to TRBJ2-3; D is tentatively TRBD1 or TRBD2 (5 bases each). This CDR3 is built from 16 residues. From germline, CDR1 is KGHSH and CDR2 LQKENI.

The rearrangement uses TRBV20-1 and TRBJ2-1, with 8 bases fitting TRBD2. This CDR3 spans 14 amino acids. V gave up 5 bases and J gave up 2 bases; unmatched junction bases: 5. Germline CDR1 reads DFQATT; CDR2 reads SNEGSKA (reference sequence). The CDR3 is CSAPRTSPYNEQFF. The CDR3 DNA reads TGCAGTGCTCCACGGACTAGCCCCTACAATGAGCAGTTCTTC.

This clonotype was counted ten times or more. The CDR3 is CASGTDLGRTEAFF. The CDR3 DNA is TGTGCCAGCGGAACGGATCTGGGTCGCACTGAAGCTTTCTTT. This rearrangement joins TRBV6-5 to TRBJ1-1, with D unclear. Germline V gene data show CDR1 as MNHEY and CDR2 as SVGAGI. Trimming left V 8 bases short and J 4 bases short, with 17 bases between. The CDR3 length is 14 residues.

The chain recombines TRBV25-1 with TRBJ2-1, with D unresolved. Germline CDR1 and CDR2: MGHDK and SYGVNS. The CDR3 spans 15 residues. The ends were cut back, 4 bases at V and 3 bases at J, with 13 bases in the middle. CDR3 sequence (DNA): TGTGCCAGCAGTGTTGGGTACACTTACTACAATGAGCAGTTCTTC. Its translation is CASSVGYTYYNEQFF.

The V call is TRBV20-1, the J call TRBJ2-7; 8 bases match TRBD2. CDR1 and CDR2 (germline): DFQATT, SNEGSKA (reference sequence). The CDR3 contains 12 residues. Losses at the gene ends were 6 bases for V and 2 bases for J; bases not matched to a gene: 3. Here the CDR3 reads CSAIAGTYEQYF. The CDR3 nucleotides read TGCAGTGCAATAGCGGGAACCTACGAGCAGTACTTC.

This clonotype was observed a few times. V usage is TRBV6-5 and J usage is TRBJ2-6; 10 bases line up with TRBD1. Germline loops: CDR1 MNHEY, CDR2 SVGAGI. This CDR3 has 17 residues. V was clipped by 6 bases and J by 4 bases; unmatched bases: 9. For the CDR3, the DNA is TGTGCCAGCAGCTCTGCGACAGGGGGCCGAGGGGCCAACGTCCTGACTTTC. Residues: CASSSATGGRGANVLTF.

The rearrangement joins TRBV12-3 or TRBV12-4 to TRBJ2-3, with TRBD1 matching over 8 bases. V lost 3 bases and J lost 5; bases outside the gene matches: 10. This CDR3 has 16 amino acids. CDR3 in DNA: TGTGCCAGCAGTTTCGGACAGGGCCTGGGTCGAGATACGCAGTATTTT. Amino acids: CASSFGQGLGRDTQYF.

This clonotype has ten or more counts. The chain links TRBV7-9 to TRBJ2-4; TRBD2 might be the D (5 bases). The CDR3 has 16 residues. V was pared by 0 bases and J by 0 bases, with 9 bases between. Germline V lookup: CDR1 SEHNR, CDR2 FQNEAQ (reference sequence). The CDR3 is CASSLALAVAKNIQYF. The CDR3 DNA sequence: TGTGCCAGCAGCTTAGCGCTAGCAGTAGCCAAAAACATTCAGTACTTC. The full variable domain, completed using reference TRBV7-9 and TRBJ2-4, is DTGVSQNPRHKITKRGQNVTFRCDPISEHNRLYWYRQTLGQGPEFLTYFQNEAQLEKSRLLSDRFSAERPKGSFSTLEIQRTEQGDSAMYLCASSLALAVAKNIQYFGAGTRLSVL.

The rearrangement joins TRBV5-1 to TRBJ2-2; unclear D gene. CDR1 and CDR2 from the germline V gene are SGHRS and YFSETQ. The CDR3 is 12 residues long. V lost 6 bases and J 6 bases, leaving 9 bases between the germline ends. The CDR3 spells CASIGVSGELFF. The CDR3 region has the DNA TGCGCCAGCATAGGAGTTTCCGGGGAGCTGTTTTTT.